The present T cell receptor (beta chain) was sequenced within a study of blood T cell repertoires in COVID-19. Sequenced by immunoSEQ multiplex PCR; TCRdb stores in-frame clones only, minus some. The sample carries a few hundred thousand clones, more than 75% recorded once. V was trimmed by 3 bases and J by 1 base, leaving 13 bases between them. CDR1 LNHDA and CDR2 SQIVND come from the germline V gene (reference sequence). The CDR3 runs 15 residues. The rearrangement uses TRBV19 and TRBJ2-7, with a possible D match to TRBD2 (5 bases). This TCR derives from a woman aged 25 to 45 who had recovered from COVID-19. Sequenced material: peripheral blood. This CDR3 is CASSMREYGSYEQYF. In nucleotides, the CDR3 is TGTGCCAGTAGTATGAGGGAATATGGGTCCTACGAGCAGTACTTC.